This T cell receptor (beta chain) is drawn from a study of esophageal squamous cell carcinoma under preoperative chemotherapy. Study observations and caveats: Peripheral T cells migrating into the tumor appeared to partly supply post-treatment tumor-infiltrating lymphocytes.

Time point in this sample: before preoperative PTX-NDP chemotherapy. TCRdb recomputed calls from the PCR reads with MiXCR, one row per CDR3 protein. The sample consists of 16,000 or so distinct CDR3 sequences, around three fifths of them appearing once. The CDR3 contains 14 residues. In germline, CDR1 is SGHTA, CDR2 FQGNSA. Comment on this clonotype: Its antigen is unknown.

The genes are TRBV7-2 and TRBJ2-3; 8 positions match TRBD2. The J call may be in error: the DNA end matches TRBJ2-7 better. Sampling was done from a patient given preoperative chemotherapy. This receptor was taken from a human donor with esophageal squamous cell carcinoma. The donor label of this sample is uncertain. The CDR3 coding sequence is TGTGCGGGGAGCGGGGGCCGTGGCGTAGAGACGCAGTACTTC. Translation gives CAGSGGRGVETQYF.